This T cell receptor (beta chain) was sequenced in a study of blood T cell repertoires in COVID-19. Original processing methods: Reference gene primer amplification yielded estimated nucleated cell counts. TCRdb's table, derived via immunoSEQ multiplex PCR, lists solely in-frame clones and lacks some. V, J and clone size were drawn from that table, and D and trimming were deduced from the DNA. This table holds 300,000 to 350,000 clones, roughly 86% found once. This study enrolled people aged about 18 to 100 from about two dozen US geographic areas. Either two negative PCRs, clearance, or symptom resolution qualified Cohort 3 donors as recovered. Germline CDR1 is PRHDT and CDR2 is FYEKMQ (reference sequence). The CDR3 loop spans 13 amino acids. J gave up 7 bases and V 8 bases, and 5 bases lay outside the gene matches.

The chain couples TRBV13 to TRBJ2-1; TRBD2 matches 10 bases. The receptor was derived from a woman aged 18-29 years who had recovered from COVID-19. The material sequenced was PBMCs or T cells enriched from blood (not recorded which). The DNA of the CDR3 is TGTGCCAGCGGCGAGCGGGAGGGAAATGAGCAGTTCTTC. Protein sequence: CASGEREGNEQFF.